The rows below give T cell receptor beta chains drawn from one sample of a study of T cell changes during pregnancy in multiple sclerosis. Profiling relied on immunoSEQ multiplex PCR, and the TCRdb table lists in-frame clones only, not all of them. The sample gives approximately 32,000 clones, about 88% of which show up once; more than 4.5% is in the top ten. The sequencing here drew on peripheral blood, taken in the third trimester of pregnancy. The receptors come from a female donor in good health, enrolled as a control in a pregnancy study. CDR3s include the opening cysteine and the closing phenylalanine or tryptophan. D genes are given only for firm matches. Where a row states a size, it is once, few, many or the class of an expanded clone; other rows omit it.

d_gene: .; v_gene: TRBV6-5; j_gene: TRBJ2-1; abundance: .; CDR3nt: TGTGCCAGCAGTCTACAGGAGGAGCAGTTCTTC; CDR3aa: CASSLQEEQFF
d_gene: .; v_gene: TRBV6-1; j_gene: TRBJ2-7; abundance: .; CDR3nt: TGTGCCAGCAGTGAAAGGAGGAACGAGCAGTACTTC; CDR3aa: CASSERRNEQYF
d_gene: .; v_gene: TRBV6-1; j_gene: TRBJ1-1; abundance: .; CDR3nt: TGTGCCAGCAGTCGACAAGCTGAAGCTTTCTTT; CDR3aa: CASSRQAEAFF
d_gene: .; v_gene: TRBV27; j_gene: TRBJ2-5; abundance: .; CDR3nt: TGTGCCACGCGCCGGGGTGAGACCCAGTACTTC; CDR3aa: CATRRGETQYF
d_gene: .; v_gene: TRBV28; j_gene: TRBJ2-7; abundance: .; CDR3nt: TGTGCCAGCAGCCCTATCTCCTACGAGCAGTACTTC; CDR3aa: CASSPISYEQYF
d_gene: TRBD2; v_gene: TRBV28; j_gene: TRBJ2-7; abundance: .; CDR3nt: TGTGCCAGCAGTCCCGCTGCCCGGGGGGGTTCCTACGAGCAGTACTTC; CDR3aa: CASSPAARGGSYEQYF
d_gene: TRBD1; v_gene: TRBV7-2; j_gene: TRBJ2-3; abundance: .; CDR3nt: TGTGCCAGCAGCTCTCCCGGGACAGGGGGCACAGATACGCAGTATTTT; CDR3aa: CASSSPGTGGTDTQYF
d_gene: TRBD2; v_gene: TRBV5-1; j_gene: TRBJ2-5; abundance: .; CDR3nt: TGCGCCAGCAGCTTGGCTAGCGGGCAAGAGACCCAGTACTTC; CDR3aa: CASSLASGQETQYF
d_gene: .; v_gene: TRBV5-1; j_gene: TRBJ2-7; abundance: few; CDR3nt: TGCGCCAACGCACAGGGTGGTGACAACGAGCAGTACTTC; CDR3aa: CANAQGGDNEQYF
d_gene: .; v_gene: TRBV4-1; j_gene: TRBJ1-5; abundance: .; CDR3nt: TGCGCCAGCAGCCAAGGAGGGGGACCGCAGCCCCAGCATTTT; CDR3aa: CASSQGGGPQPQHF
d_gene: .; v_gene: TRBV28; j_gene: TRBJ2-7; abundance: .; CDR3nt: TGTGCCAGCAGTTTCCCCACCCGGAGGACAGCCTACGAGCAGTACTTC; CDR3aa: CASSFPTRRTAYEQYF
d_gene: TRBD2; v_gene: TRBV7-3; j_gene: TRBJ2-3; abundance: .; CDR3nt: TGTGCCAGCAGCCTCAAGCTAGCGGGGGAACCGTATTTT; CDR3aa: CASSLKLAGEPYF
d_gene: .; v_gene: TRBV4-3; j_gene: TRBJ2-2; abundance: .; CDR3nt: TGCGCCAGCAGTAGGAGCAGCCCCAACACCGGGGAGCTGTTTTTT; CDR3aa: CASSRSSPNTGELFF
d_gene: TRBD1; v_gene: TRBV4-3; j_gene: TRBJ2-7; abundance: once; CDR3nt: TGCGCCAGCAGCCAGCAGGGACAGGGCCCCTACGAGCAGTACTTC; CDR3aa: CASSQQGQGPYEQYF
d_gene: TRBD1; v_gene: TRBV7-3; j_gene: TRBJ1-2; abundance: .; CDR3nt: TGTGCCAGCAGCCCCTCGGGACAGGCGAACTATGGCTACACCTTC; CDR3aa: CASSPSGQANYGYTF
d_gene: .; v_gene: TRBV25-1; j_gene: TRBJ1-2; abundance: .; CDR3nt: TGTGCCAGCAGTGAAAATCGGGGACTAACGGGGGGCTACACCTTC; CDR3aa: CASSENRGLTGGYTF
d_gene: .; v_gene: TRBV13; j_gene: TRBJ1-1; abundance: .; CDR3nt: TGTGCCAGCAGCTTACTTGCAGGAAGCAACACTGAAGCTTTCTTT; CDR3aa: CASSLLAGSNTEAFF
d_gene: TRBD2; v_gene: TRBV5-6; j_gene: TRBJ2-7; abundance: .; CDR3nt: TGTGCCAGCAGCTTGTTCGGTCGGGAGGCCTACGAGCAGTACTTC; CDR3aa: CASSLFGREAYEQYF
d_gene: .; v_gene: TRBV28; j_gene: TRBJ1-5; abundance: .; CDR3nt: TGTGCCAGCAGTCCCAGGGTTGGAGGGAGCAATCAGCCCCAGCATTTT; CDR3aa: CASSPRVGGSNQPQHF
d_gene: .; v_gene: TRBV2; j_gene: TRBJ1-2; abundance: few; CDR3nt: TGTGCCAGCAGATCAATTGAGGGTGGGGGGTATGGCTACACCTTC; CDR3aa: CASRSIEGGGYGYTF
d_gene: .; v_gene: TRBV6-4; j_gene: TRBJ2-6; abundance: .; CDR3nt: TGTGCCAGCAGTGACTCGAGCTCTGGGGCCAACGTCCTGACTTTC; CDR3aa: CASSDSSSGANVLTF
d_gene: .; v_gene: TRBV5-4; j_gene: TRBJ2-7; abundance: .; CDR3nt: TGTGCCAGCAGCGCCGTCCCAGGTTACGAGCAGTACTTC; CDR3aa: CASSAVPGYEQYF
d_gene: .; v_gene: TRBV4-1; j_gene: TRBJ2-2; abundance: once; CDR3nt: TGCGCCAGCAGCCAAGATGCGGCGCAGTCGTTCGCGAACACCGGGGAGCTGTTTTTT; CDR3aa: CASSQDAAQSFANTGELFF
d_gene: TRBD1; v_gene: TRBV7-9; j_gene: TRBJ1-1; abundance: .; CDR3nt: TGTGCCAGCAGGACAGGGGGCAGGAACACTGAAGCTTTCTTT; CDR3aa: CASRTGGRNTEAFF
d_gene: TRBD1; v_gene: TRBV11-2; j_gene: TRBJ2-5; abundance: .; CDR3nt: TGTGCCAGCAGCTTAGGACAGGGGGAGGAGACCCAGTACTTC; CDR3aa: CASSLGQGEETQYF
d_gene: .; v_gene: TRBV6-1; j_gene: TRBJ1-2; abundance: .; CDR3nt: TGTGCCAGCAGTGTTGGCGGAAACTATGGCTACACCTTC; CDR3aa: CASSVGGNYGYTF
d_gene: TRBD1; v_gene: TRBV25-1; j_gene: TRBJ1-5; abundance: .; CDR3nt: TGTGCCAGCGGTGACAGGGCGGGGGGACTGCCCCAGCATTTT; CDR3aa: CASGDRAGGLPQHF
d_gene: .; v_gene: TRBV6-5; j_gene: TRBJ1-5; abundance: .; CDR3nt: TGTGCCATCTCGCGGGGTAGCAATCAGCCCCAGCATTTT; CDR3aa: CAISRGSNQPQHF
d_gene: .; v_gene: TRBV27; j_gene: TRBJ2-7; abundance: .; CDR3nt: TGTGCCAGCACCAACCGGGGCAGGGGAATCAGCGAGCAGTACTTC; CDR3aa: CASTNRGRGISEQYF
d_gene: TRBD1; v_gene: TRBV5-8; j_gene: TRBJ2-5; abundance: .; CDR3nt: TGTGCCAGCAGCTTGAGGGGGCGGGAGACCCAGTACTTC; CDR3aa: CASSLRGRETQYF
d_gene: TRBD1; v_gene: TRBV6-6; j_gene: TRBJ1-6; abundance: once; CDR3nt: TGTGCCAGCAGTTACGAGGGACAGGTTCGTTCACCCCTCCACTTT; CDR3aa: CASSYEGQVRSPLHF
d_gene: .; v_gene: TRBV19; j_gene: TRBJ2-2; abundance: .; CDR3nt: TGTGCCAGTAGTCTTTTCACCCTCGGGGGTGGGGAGCTGTTTTTT; CDR3aa: CASSLFTLGGGELFF
d_gene: TRBD1; v_gene: TRBV10-3; j_gene: TRBJ2-2; abundance: few; CDR3nt: TGTGCCATCACCCAGTTTCGACAGGGGATGAGGACCGGGGAGCTGTTTTTT; CDR3aa: CAITQFRQGMRTGELFF
d_gene: .; v_gene: TRBV19; j_gene: TRBJ2-1; abundance: .; CDR3nt: TGTGCCAGTAGTATCCAGGGGCCCTACAATGAGCAGTTCTTC; CDR3aa: CASSIQGPYNEQFF
d_gene: .; v_gene: TRBV9; j_gene: TRBJ1-1; abundance: once; CDR3nt: TGTGCCAGCAGCGTAGGCGCGGGATCGGGAGACACTGAAGCTTTCTTT; CDR3aa: CASSVGAGSGDTEAFF
d_gene: .; v_gene: TRBV2; j_gene: TRBJ2-1; abundance: .; CDR3nt: TGTGCCAGCAGTGAAGCCACAGGGTGGGAGCAGTTCTTC; CDR3aa: CASSEATGWEQFF
d_gene: TRBD1; v_gene: TRBV10-1; j_gene: TRBJ2-2; abundance: once; CDR3nt: TGCGCCAGCAGTGAAAGGGACAGGGGGCCCACCGGGGAGCTGTTTTTT; CDR3aa: CASSERDRGPTGELFF
d_gene: TRBD1; v_gene: TRBV6-1; j_gene: TRBJ1-2; abundance: once; CDR3nt: TGTGCCAGCAGTGACTTGTATGCAGGGGGGAACTCTTATGGCTACACCTTC; CDR3aa: CASSDLYAGGNSYGYTF
d_gene: .; v_gene: TRBV5-4; j_gene: TRBJ1-3; abundance: .; CDR3nt: TGTGCCAGCAGCTTGGCGGGGAAAGGTGGAAACACCATATATTTT; CDR3aa: CASSLAGKGGNTIYF
d_gene: TRBD2; v_gene: TRBV9; j_gene: TRBJ2-3; abundance: .; CDR3nt: TGTGCCAGCAGCGTAGGGACTAGCGGGAGAAGGGGCACAGATACGCAGTATTTT; CDR3aa: CASSVGTSGRRGTDTQYF
d_gene: TRBD1; v_gene: TRBV11-2; j_gene: TRBJ1-3; abundance: .; CDR3nt: TGTGCCAGCAGCCGGGGACAGCTCTCTGGAAACACCATATATTTT; CDR3aa: CASSRGQLSGNTIYF
d_gene: TRBD1; v_gene: TRBV9; j_gene: TRBJ1-4; abundance: .; CDR3nt: TGTGCCAGCAGCGACGGGACAGGGGGCCTGGACGAAAAACTGTTTTTT; CDR3aa: CASSDGTGGLDEKLFF
d_gene: TRBD1; v_gene: TRBV6-5; j_gene: TRBJ1-2; abundance: .; CDR3nt: TGTGCCAGCAGTGGGGGTCAGGACAGGGTCTATGGCTACACCTTC; CDR3aa: CASSGGQDRVYGYTF
d_gene: TRBD1; v_gene: TRBV29-1; j_gene: TRBJ2-1; abundance: .; CDR3nt: TGCAGCGGACAGGGGAACAATGAGCAGTTCTTC; CDR3aa: CSGQGNNEQFF
d_gene: .; v_gene: TRBV5-1; j_gene: TRBJ2-1; abundance: .; CDR3nt: TGCGCCAGCAGCTTGAGCGTCGGGAGTAACAATGAGCAGTTCTTC; CDR3aa: CASSLSVGSNNEQFF
d_gene: TRBD1; v_gene: TRBV5-1; j_gene: TRBJ2-7; abundance: .; CDR3nt: TGCGCCAGCAGCTTGCGCGGACAGGGTCCCTCCTACGAGCAGTACTTC; CDR3aa: CASSLRGQGPSYEQYF
d_gene: TRBD2; v_gene: TRBV19; j_gene: TRBJ2-3; abundance: .; CDR3nt: TGTGCCAGTAGTATCCTAACCCTAGCGGGGGGGACTAGCACAGATACGCAGTATTTT; CDR3aa: CASSILTLAGGTSTDTQYF
d_gene: .; v_gene: TRBV6-6; j_gene: TRBJ1-4; abundance: .; CDR3nt: TGTGCCAGCAGTTACGATAAGGGGTCCTATGAAAAACTGTTTTTT; CDR3aa: CASSYDKGSYEKLFF
d_gene: TRBD1; v_gene: TRBV6-5; j_gene: TRBJ1-2; abundance: .; CDR3nt: TGTGCCAGCAGCGACAGGGGGTATGGCTACACCTTC; CDR3aa: CASSDRGYGYTF
d_gene: .; v_gene: TRBV19; j_gene: TRBJ1-4; abundance: .; CDR3nt: TGTGCCAGTAGTCCCGGGGGGCTTATTAATGAAAAACTGTTTTTT; CDR3aa: CASSPGGLINEKLFF
d_gene: .; v_gene: TRBV15; j_gene: TRBJ2-7; abundance: once; CDR3nt: TGTGCCACCAGCAGAGATGGCAGGGGCTACGAGCAGTACTTC; CDR3aa: CATSRDGRGYEQYF
d_gene: .; v_gene: TRBV4-3; j_gene: TRBJ1-3; abundance: .; CDR3nt: TGCGCCAGCAGCCCCGGGGGGGTCGGAAACACCATATATTTT; CDR3aa: CASSPGGVGNTIYF
d_gene: TRBD2; v_gene: TRBV14; j_gene: TRBJ2-1; abundance: few; CDR3nt: TGTGCCAGCAGCCAAGGGCTAGCGGGAGTACGGAATGAGCAGTTCTTC; CDR3aa: CASSQGLAGVRNEQFF
d_gene: .; v_gene: TRBV7-9; j_gene: TRBJ1-4; abundance: .; CDR3nt: TGTGCCAGCAGAGGAGGGGCTGGTGAAAAACTGTTTTTT; CDR3aa: CASRGGAGEKLFF